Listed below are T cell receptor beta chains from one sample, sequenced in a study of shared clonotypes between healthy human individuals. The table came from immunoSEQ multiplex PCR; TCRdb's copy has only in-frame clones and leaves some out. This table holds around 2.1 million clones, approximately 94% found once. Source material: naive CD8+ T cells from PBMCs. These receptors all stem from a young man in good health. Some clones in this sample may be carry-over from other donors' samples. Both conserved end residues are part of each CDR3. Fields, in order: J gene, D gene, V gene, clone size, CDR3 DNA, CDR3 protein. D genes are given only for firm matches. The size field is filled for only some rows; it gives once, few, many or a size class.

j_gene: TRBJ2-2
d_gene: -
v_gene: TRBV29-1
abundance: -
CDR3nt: TGCAGCGCTCTAGACACCGGGGAGCTGTTTTTT
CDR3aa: CSALDTGELFF

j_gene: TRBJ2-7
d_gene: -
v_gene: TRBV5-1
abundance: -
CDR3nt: TGCGCCAGCAGCTTGGCCAGCGGCGTTCTAATATACGAGCAGTACTTC
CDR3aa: CASSLASGVLIYEQYF

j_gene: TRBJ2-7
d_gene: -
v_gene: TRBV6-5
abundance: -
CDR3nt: TGTGCCAGCAGTTACAGGGGGACTGTACAACCCTACGAGCAGTACTTC
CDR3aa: CASSYRGTVQPYEQYF

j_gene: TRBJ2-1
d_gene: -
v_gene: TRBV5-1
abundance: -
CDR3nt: TGCGCCAGCAGCTTGGCAGGGTCTTCTCGGAATGAGCAGTTCTTC
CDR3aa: CASSLAGSSRNEQFF

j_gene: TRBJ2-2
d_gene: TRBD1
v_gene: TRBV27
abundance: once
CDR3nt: TGTGCCAGCAGTTCCAACAGGGGATCCGGGGAGCTGTTTTTT
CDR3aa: CASSSNRGSGELFF

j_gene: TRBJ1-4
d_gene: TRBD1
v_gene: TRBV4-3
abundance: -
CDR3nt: TGCGCCAGCAGCCGGCTCACAGGGGTACAGCCAACTAATGAAAAACTGTTTTTT
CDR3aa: CASSRLTGVQPTNEKLFF

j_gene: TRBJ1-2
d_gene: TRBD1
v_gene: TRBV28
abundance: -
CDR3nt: TGTGCCAGCAGTTTGGGACAGGGGATTTTACATGGCTACACCTTC
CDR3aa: CASSLGQGILHGYTF

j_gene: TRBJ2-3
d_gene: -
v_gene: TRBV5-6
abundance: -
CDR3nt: TGTGCCAGCTCCTCGGCCTCGGCCGATACGCAGTATTTT
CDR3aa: CASSSASADTQYF

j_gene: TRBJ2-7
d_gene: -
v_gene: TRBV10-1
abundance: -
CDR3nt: TGCGCCAGCAGTGAGTCGTCAGAGGGCGAGCAGTACTTC
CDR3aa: CASSESSEGEQYF

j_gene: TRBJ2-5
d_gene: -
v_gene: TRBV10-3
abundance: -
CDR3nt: TGTGCCATCAGTGACCGTGCAGAGACCCAGTACTTC
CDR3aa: CAISDRAETQYF

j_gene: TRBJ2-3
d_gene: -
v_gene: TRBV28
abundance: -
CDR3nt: TGTGCCAGCAGTTTGATTAGGAGCACAGATACGCAGTATTTT
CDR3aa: CASSLIRSTDTQYF

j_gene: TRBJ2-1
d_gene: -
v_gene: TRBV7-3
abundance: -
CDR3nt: TGTGCCAGCAGCTCGGACGATCACAATGAGCAGTTCTTC
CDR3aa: CASSSDDHNEQFF

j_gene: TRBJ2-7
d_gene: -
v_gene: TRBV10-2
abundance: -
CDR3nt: TGCGCCAGCACCGGGTCAACCTACGAGCAGTACTTC
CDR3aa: CASTGSTYEQYF

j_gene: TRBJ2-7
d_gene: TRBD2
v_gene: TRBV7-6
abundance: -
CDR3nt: TGTGCCAGCAGCTCCGGACTAGCGGGGAACGAGCAGTACTTC
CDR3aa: CASSSGLAGNEQYF

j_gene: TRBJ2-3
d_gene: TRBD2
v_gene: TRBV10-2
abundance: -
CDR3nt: TGCGCCAGCAGTGACCGGGGGGGGACAGATACGCAGTATTTT
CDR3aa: CASSDRGGTDTQYF

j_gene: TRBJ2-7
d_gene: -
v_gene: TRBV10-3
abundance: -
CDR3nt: TGTGCCATCAGTGAAACAGGGTCCTACGAGCAGTACTTC
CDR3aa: CAISETGSYEQYF

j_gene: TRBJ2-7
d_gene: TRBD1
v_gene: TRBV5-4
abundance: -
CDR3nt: TGTGCCAGCAGCTTGGAGGGACAGGGGCCCTACGAGCAGTACTTC
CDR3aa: CASSLEGQGPYEQYF

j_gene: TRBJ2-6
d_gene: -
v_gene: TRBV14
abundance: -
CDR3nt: TGTGCCAGCAGCCAAGTTTACGGAACGCACTTCACTGGGGCCAACGTCCTGACTTTC
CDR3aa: CASSQVYGTHFTGANVLTF

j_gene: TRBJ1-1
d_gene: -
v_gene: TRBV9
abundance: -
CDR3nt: TGTGCCAGCACCCCAGGCTCGGGTACCACTGAAGCTTTCTTT
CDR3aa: CASTPGSGTTEAFF

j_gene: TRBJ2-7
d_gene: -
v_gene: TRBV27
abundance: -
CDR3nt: TGTGCCAGTTCGGGGGCTTCCTCCTACGAGCAGTACTTC
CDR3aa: CASSGASSYEQYF

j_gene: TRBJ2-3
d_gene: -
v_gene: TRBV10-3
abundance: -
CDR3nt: TGTGCCATCAGTGAAGGGGGGAGCACAGATACGCAGTATTTT
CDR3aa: CAISEGGSTDTQYF

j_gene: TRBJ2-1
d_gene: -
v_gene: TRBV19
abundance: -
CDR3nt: TGTGCCAGTAGTATCGGCAGGGTAAGCCTCAATGAGCAGTTCTTC
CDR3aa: CASSIGRVSLNEQFF

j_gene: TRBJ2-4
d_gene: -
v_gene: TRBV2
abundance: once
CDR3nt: TGTGCCAGCAGCCCGGGGGCCCATACCTTAGCCAAAAACATTCAGTACTTC
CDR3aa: CASSPGAHTLAKNIQYF

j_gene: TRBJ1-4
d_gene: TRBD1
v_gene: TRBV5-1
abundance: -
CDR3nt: TGCGCCAGCAGCACCGACAGGGACGGTGAAAAACTGTTTTTT
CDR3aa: CASSTDRDGEKLFF

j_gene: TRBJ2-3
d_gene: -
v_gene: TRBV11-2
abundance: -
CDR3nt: TGTGCCAGCAGCCTGTACACAGATACGCAGTATTTT
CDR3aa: CASSLYTDTQYF

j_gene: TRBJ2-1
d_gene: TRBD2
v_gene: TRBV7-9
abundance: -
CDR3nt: TGTGCCAGCAGCTTACTAGCGGGAGGCCTCGCTGAGCAGTTCTTC
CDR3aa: CASSLLAGGLAEQFF

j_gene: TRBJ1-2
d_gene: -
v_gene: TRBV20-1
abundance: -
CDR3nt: TGCAGTGCTAGAGATGGGAATGGCTACACCTTC
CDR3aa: CSARDGNGYTF

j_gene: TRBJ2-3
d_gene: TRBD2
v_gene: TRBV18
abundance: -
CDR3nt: TGTGCCAGCTCAAGGCTAGCGGGAGGGCATGGAGATACGCAGTATTTT
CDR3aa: CASSRLAGGHGDTQYF

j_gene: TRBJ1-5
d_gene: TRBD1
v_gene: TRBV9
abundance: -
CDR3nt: TGTGCCAGCAGTGTCGGGGACAGCCATCAGCCCCAGCATTTT
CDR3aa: CASSVGDSHQPQHF

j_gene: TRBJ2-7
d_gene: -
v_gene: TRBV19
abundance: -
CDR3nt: TGTGCCAGTAGTTTGGACAGTAACGAGCAGTACTTC
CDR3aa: CASSLDSNEQYF

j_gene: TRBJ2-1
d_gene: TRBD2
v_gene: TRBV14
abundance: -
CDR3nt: TGTGCCAGCAGCCAGGGGACTAGCGGGTACTCCTACAATGAGCAGTTCTTC
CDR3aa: CASSQGTSGYSYNEQFF

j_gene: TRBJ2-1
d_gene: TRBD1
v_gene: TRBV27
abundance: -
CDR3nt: TGTGCCAGCAGTTTAGGGCAGACAGGGTTCAATGAGCAGTTCTTC
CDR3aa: CASSLGQTGFNEQFF

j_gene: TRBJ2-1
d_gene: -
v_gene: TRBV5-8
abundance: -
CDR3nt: TGTGCCAGCAGATTGGGGGATTTTGAGCAGTTCTTC
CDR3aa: CASRLGDFEQFF

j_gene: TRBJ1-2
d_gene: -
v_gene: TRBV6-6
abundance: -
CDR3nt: TGTGCCAGCAGTGGGAGAAAGACCTATGGCTACACCTTC
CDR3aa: CASSGRKTYGYTF

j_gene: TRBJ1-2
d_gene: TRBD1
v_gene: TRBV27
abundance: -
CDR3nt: TGTGCCAGCAGTCCGTACACCGGGACAGGGTACAACTATGGCTACACCTTC
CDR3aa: CASSPYTGTGYNYGYTF

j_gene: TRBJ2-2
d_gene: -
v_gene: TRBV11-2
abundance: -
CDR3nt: TGTGCCAGCACCCGTAGGACTACCCCTGGGCGGGAGCTGTTTTTT
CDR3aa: CASTRRTTPGRELFF

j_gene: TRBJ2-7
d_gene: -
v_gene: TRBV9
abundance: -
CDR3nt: TGTGCCAGCAGCGTAGGTGGTAGCGCACAACTGTACGAGCAGTACTTC
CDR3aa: CASSVGGSAQLYEQYF

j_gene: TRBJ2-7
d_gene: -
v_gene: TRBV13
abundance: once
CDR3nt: TGTGCCAGCAGCCCCGAGGGCGTAGGAGGGCCCGAGCAGTACTTC
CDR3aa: CASSPEGVGGPEQYF

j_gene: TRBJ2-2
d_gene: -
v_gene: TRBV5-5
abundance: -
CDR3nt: TGTGCCAGCAGCTTGGAGCTAGGGGGACTCCGGATCGGGGAGCTGTTTTTT
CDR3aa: CASSLELGGLRIGELFF

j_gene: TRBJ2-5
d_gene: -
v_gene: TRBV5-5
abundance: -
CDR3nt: TGTGCCAGCAGCTGGGACATCCAAGAGACCCAGTACTTC
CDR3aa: CASSWDIQETQYF

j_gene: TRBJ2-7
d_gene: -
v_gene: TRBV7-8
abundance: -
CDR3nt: TGTGCCAGCAGCTCCTCCGGGGCCTACGAGCAGTACTTC
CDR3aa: CASSSSGAYEQYF

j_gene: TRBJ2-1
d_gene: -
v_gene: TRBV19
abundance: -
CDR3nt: TGTGCCAGTAGTATTCAGGGTAATTCCTACAATGAGCAGTTCTTC
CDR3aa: CASSIQGNSYNEQFF

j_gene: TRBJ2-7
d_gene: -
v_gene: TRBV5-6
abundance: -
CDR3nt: TGTGCCAGCAGCTTGGGGGTCCGCTACGAGCAGTACTTC
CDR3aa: CASSLGVRYEQYF

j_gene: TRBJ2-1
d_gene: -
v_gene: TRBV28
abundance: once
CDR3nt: TGTGCCAGCAGTCGACTAACCTACAATGAGCAGTTCTTC
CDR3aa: CASSRLTYNEQFF

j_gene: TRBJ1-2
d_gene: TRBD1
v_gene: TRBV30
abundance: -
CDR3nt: TGTGCCTGGAGTGAAATCAGGGGGCGCGAATGGTATGGCTACACCTTC
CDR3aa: CAWSEIRGREWYGYTF

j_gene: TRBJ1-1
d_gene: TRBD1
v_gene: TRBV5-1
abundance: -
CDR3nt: TGCGCCAGCAGCTTGACCGGACAGGGGGCCGGTGAAGCTTTCTTT
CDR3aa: CASSLTGQGAGEAFF

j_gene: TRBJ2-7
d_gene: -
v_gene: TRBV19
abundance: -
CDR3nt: TGTGCCAGTAGTAGGCCCCCGGGCGACGTCTCCTACGAGCAGTACTTC
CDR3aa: CASSRPPGDVSYEQYF

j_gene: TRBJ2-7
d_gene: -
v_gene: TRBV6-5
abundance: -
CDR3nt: TGTGCCAGCAGTTACGGTAGCTCAACCGGCTACGAGCAGTACTTC
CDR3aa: CASSYGSSTGYEQYF

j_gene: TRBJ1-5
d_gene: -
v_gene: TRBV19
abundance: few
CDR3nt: TGTGCCAGTACCCTTTACTCCGAAGGCAATCAGCCCCAGCATTTT
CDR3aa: CASTLYSEGNQPQHF

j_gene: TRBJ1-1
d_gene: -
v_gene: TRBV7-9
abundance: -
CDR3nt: TGTGCCAGCAGGCCCACCCCCGGTTTGAACACTGAAGCTTTCTTT
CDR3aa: CASRPTPGLNTEAFF

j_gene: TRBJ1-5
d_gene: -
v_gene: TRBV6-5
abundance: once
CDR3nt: TGTGCCAGCAGTATGGACAGTGGAGGCAATCAGCCCCAGCATTTT
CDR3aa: CASSMDSGGNQPQHF

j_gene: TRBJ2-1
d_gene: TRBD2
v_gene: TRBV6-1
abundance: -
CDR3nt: TGTGCCAGCAGTGAATGGGGGACTAGCGGCTACAATGAGCAGTTCTTC
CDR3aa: CASSEWGTSGYNEQFF

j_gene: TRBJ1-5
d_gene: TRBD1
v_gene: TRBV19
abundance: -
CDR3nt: TGTGCCAGTAGTATAGACTTCGGACAGGGCTGGGGCAATCAGCCCCAGCATTTT
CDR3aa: CASSIDFGQGWGNQPQHF